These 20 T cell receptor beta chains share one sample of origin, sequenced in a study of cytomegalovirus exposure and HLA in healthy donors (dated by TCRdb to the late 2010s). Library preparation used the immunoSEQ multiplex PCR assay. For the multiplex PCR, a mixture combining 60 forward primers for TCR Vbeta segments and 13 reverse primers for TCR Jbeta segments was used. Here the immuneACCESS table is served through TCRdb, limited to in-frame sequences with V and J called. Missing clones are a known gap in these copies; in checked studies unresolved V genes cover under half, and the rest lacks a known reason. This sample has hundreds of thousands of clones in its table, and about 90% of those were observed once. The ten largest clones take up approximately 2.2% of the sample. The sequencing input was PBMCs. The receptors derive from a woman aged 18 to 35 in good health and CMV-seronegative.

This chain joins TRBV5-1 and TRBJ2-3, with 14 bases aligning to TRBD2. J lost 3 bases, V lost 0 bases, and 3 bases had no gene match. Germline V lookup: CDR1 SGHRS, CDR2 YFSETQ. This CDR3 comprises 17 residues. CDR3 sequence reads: CASSLAGTSGGTDTQYF. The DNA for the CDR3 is TGCGCCAGCAGCTTGGCCGGGACTAGCGGGGGAACAGATACGCAGTATTTT.

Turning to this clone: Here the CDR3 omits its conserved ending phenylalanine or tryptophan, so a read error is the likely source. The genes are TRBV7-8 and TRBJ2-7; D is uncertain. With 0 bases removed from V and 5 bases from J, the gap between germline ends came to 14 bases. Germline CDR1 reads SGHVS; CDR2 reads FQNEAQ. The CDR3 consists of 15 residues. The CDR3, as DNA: TGTGCCAGCAGCTTAGCTCCGGGTTTATTGAACGAGCAGTACCTC. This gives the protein CASSLAPGLLNEQYL.

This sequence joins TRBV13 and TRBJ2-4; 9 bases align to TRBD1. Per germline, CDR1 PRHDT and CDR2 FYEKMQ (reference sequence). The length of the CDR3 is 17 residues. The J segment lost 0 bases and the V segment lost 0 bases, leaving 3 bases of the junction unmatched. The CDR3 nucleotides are TGTGCCAGCAGCTTAGGCGGGACAGGGCTAGCCAAAAACATTCAGTACTTC. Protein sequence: CASSLGGTGLAKNIQYF.

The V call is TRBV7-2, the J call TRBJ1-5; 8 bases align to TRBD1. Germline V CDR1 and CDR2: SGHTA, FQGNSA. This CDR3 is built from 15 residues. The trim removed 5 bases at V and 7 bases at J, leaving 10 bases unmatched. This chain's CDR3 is CASSQDRGGGQPQHF. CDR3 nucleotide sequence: TGTGCCAGCAGCCAAGACAGGGGAGGAGGACAGCCCCAGCATTTT.

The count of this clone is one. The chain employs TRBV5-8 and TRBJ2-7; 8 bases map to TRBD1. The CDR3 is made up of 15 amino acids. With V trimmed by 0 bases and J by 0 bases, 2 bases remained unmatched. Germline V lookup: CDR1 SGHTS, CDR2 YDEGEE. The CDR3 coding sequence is TGTGCCAGCAGCTTGGGGACAGGGTTCTCCTACGAGCAGTACTTC. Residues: CASSLGTGFSYEQYF. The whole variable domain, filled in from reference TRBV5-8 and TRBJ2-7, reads EAGVTQSPTHLIKTRGQQATLRCSPISGHTSVYWYQQALGLGLQFLLWYDEGEERNRGNFPPRFSGRQFPNYSSELNVNALELEDSALYLCASSLGTGFSYEQYFGPGTRLTVT.

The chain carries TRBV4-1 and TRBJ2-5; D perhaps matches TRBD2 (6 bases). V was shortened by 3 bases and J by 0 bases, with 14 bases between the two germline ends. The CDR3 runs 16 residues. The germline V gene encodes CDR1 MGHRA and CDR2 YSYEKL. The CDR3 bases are TGCGCCAGCAGCCATCCCGGGCGGAGGGACCAAGAGACCCAGTACTTC. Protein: CASSHPGRRDQETQYF.

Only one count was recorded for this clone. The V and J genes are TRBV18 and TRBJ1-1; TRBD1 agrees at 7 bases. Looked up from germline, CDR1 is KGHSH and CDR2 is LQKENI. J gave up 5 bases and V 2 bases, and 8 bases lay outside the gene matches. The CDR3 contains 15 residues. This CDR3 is CASSPSDRPATEAFF. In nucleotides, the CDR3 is TGTGCCAGCTCACCATCGGACAGGCCGGCTACTGAAGCTTTCTTT.

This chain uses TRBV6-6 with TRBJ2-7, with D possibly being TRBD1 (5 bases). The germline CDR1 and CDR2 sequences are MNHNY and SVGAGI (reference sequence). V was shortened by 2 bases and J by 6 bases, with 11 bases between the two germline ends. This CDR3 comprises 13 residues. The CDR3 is CASSYTTVLEQYF. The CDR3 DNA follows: TGTGCCAGCAGTTACACGACAGTTCTCGAGCAGTACTTC.

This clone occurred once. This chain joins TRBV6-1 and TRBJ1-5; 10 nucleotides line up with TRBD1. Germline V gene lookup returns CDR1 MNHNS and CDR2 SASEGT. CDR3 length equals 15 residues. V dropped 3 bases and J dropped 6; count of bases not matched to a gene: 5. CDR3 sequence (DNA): TGTGCCAGCAGTGAGGGGACAGGGGTGATTCAGCCCCAGCATTTT. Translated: CASSEGTGVIQPQHF.

CDR3 DNA sequence: TGTGCCAGCTCAGCGAATACCGACAGTAATTCACCCCTCCACTTT. The encoded protein is CASSANTDSNSPLHF. V and J are TRBV18 and TRBJ1-6; perhaps TRBD1 as D (5 bases). The CDR3 extends over 15 amino acids. V gave up 5 bases and J gave up 6 bases, with 14 bases separating them. The germline V gene encodes CDR1 KGHSH and CDR2 LQKENI.

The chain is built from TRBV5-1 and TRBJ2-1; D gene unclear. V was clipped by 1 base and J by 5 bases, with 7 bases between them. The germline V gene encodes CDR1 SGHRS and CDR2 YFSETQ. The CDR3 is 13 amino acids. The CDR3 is CASSLLVDNEQFF. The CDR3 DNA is TGCGCCAGCAGCTTGCTTGTTGACAATGAGCAGTTCTTC.

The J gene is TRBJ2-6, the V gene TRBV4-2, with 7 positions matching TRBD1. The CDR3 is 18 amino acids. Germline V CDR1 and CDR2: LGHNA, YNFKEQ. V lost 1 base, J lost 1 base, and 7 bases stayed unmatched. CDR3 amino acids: CASSQVDRVKSGANVLTF. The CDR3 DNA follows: TGTGCCAGCAGCCAAGTTGACAGGGTCAAATCTGGGGCCAACGTCCTGACTTTC.

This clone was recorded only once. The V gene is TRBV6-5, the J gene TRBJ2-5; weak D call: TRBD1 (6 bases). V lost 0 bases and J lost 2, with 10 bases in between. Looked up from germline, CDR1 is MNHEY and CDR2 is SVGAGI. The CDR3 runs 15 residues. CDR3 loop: CASSYSGHLQETQYF. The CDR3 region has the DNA TGTGCCAGCAGTTACTCGGGACACCTACAAGAGACCCAGTACTTC.

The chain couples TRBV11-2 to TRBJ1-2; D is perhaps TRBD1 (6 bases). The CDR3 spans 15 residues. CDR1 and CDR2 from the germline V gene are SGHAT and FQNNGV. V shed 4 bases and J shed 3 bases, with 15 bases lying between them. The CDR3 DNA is TGTGCCAGCAGCTCTTCGAGGGGGTTGGACTATGGCTACACCTTC. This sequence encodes CASSSSRGLDYGYTF.

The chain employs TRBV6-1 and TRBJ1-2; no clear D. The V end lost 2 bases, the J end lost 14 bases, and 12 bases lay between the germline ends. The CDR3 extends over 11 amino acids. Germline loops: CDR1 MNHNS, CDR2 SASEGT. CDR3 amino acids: CASSEPTTNTF. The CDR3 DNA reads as TGTGCCAGCAGTGAACCAACGACAAATACCTTC.

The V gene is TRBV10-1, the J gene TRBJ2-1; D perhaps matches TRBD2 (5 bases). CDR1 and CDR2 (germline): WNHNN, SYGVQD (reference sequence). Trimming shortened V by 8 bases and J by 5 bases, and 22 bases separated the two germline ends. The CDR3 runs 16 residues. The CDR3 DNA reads TGCGCCAGCTCAAACGCCGGGGAGTTAACGCACAATGAGCAGTTCTTC. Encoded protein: CASSNAGELTHNEQFF.

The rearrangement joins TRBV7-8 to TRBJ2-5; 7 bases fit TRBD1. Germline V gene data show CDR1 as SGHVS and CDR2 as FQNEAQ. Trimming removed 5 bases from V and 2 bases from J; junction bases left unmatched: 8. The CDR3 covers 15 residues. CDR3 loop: CASSPPQGFQETQYF. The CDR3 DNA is TGTGCCAGCAGCCCGCCACAGGGGTTTCAAGAGACCCAGTACTTC.

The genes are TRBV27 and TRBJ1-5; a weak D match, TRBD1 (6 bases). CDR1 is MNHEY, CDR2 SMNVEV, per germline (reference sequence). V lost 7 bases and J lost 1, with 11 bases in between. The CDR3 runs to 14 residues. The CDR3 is CASNPTGSNQPQHF. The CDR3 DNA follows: TGTGCCAGCAACCCGACAGGAAGCAATCAGCCCCAGCATTTT.

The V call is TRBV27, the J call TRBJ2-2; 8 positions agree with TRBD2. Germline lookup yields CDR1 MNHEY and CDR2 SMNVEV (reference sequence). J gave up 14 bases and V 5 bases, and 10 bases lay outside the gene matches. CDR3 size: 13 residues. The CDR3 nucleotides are TGTGCCAGCAGTCCGCCGGGACTAGGTGTTCTGTTTTTT. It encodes CASSPPGLGVLFF.

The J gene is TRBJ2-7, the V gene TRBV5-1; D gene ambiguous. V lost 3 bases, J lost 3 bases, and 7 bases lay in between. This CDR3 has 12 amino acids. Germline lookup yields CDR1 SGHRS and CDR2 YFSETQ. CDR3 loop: CASSYPDYEQYF. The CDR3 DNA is TGCGCCAGCAGCTACCCAGACTACGAGCAGTACTTC.